The 25 T cell receptor beta chains below were found in one sample sequenced in a study of blood T cell repertoires in COVID-19. Sequencing was performed with immunoSEQ multiplex PCR; in TCRdb, only in-frame clones are kept and a portion is missing. This table holds under 150,000 clones, approximately 88% found once. The specimen sequenced was PBMCs or T cells enriched from blood (not recorded which). These receptors were obtained from a man aged 35 to 55 with acute COVID-19.

Here the CDR3 reads CASSLEVTRLAGSNEQFF. The DNA of the CDR3 is TGTGCCAGCAGCTTGGAAGTCACTCGGCTAGCGGGATCCAATGAGCAGTTCTTC. The rearrangement links TRBV5-5 to TRBJ2-1, with TRBD2 matching 9 bases. The junction had 13 bases not matched to a gene; V was cut back by 0 bases and J by 6 bases. Germline values: CDR1 SGHKS, CDR2 YYEKEE (reference sequence). The CDR3 covers 18 residues.

The chain is built from TRBV28 and TRBJ2-7; perhaps TRBD1 as D (7 bases). The CDR3 spans 11 residues. Trimming took off 5 bases at V and 12 bases at J, with 14 bases between the two ends. Germline assignment: CDR1 MDHEN and CDR2 SYDVKM. The CDR3 nucleotides are TGTGCCAGCAGTCCGCGGGACAGACTGTACTTC. It yields the protein CASSPRDRLYF.

V and J are TRBV11-3 and TRBJ1-1; 11 positions agree with TRBD1. V lost 5 bases and J lost 12; bases outside the gene matches: 8. Germline CDR1 is SGHNT and CDR2 is YENEEA. The CDR3 loop spans 13 amino acids. The CDR3 nucleotides are TGTGCCAGCAGCACCGGACAGGGGGCTATGACTTTCTTT. Its protein product is CASSTGQGAMTFF.

This rearrangement joins TRBV2 to TRBJ2-3; D not resolved. This CDR3 has 12 residues. Per the germline V gene, CDR1 is SNHLY and CDR2 is FYNNEI. Deletions cut 1 base from V and 6 bases from J, with 5 bases between. The CDR3 protein is CASSEGQDTQYF. CDR3 coding DNA: TGTGCCAGCAGTGAAGGGCAGGATACGCAGTATTTT.

The J gene is TRBJ2-5, the V gene TRBV3-1 (or the pseudogene TRBV3-2), with 7 bases lining up with TRBD1. V lost 3 bases and J lost 7; bases outside the gene matches: 8. Germline assignment: CDR1 LGHDT and CDR2 YNNKEL (reference sequence). The CDR3 runs to 14 residues. The chain's CDR3 is CASSHRQGPGTQYF. DNA for the CDR3: TGTGCCAGCAGCCACCGACAGGGTCCGGGGACCCAGTACTTC.

This clone was recorded only once. The genes are TRBV28 and TRBJ1-4, with D unclear. Germline V gene data show CDR1 as MDHEN and CDR2 as SYDVKM. CDR3 length: 12 residues. Deletions cut 4 bases from V and 13 bases from J, with 13 bases between. The CDR3 DNA reads as TGTGCCAGCAGTTCGCCGGACGAGGGACTGTTTTTT. Protein: CASSSPDEGLFF.

The V and J genes are TRBV10-1 and TRBJ2-3; 12 bases agree with TRBD2. The CDR3 runs to 17 residues. Germline CDR1 WNHNN, CDR2 SYGVQD (reference sequence). V dropped 4 bases and J dropped 3; count of bases not matched to a gene: 8. CDR3 region: CASSATRLAGDTDTQYF. Here the CDR3 DNA reads TGCGCCAGCAGTGCAACCCGACTAGCGGGAGATACAGATACGCAGTATTTT.

The chain has TRBV29-1 and TRBJ1-1; the D is unclear. Germline values: CDR1 SQVTM, CDR2 ANQGSEA. Between the trimmed V and J ends, which lost 4 bases and 1 base, there was a span of 13 bases. The CDR3 has 14 residues. For the CDR3, the DNA is TGCAGCGTTGTACCCCATCTAAGGAACACTGAAGCTTTCTTT. Protein: CSVVPHLRNTEAFF.

CDR3 sequence reads: CATTAQGDTGELFF. The CDR3 DNA reads as TGCGCCACCACCGCACAGGGCGACACCGGGGAGCTGTTTTTT. The V gene is TRBV5-1, the J gene TRBJ2-2, with a tentative D call TRBD1 (6 bases). Germline loops: CDR1 SGHRS, CDR2 YFSETQ. The CDR3 runs 14 residues. V lost 9 bases, J lost 3 bases, and 15 bases lay in between. The complete variable domain, with remaining parts taken from reference TRBV5-1 and TRBJ2-2, reads KAGVTQTPRYLIKTRGQQVTLSCSPISGHRSVSWYQQTPGQGLQFLFEYFSETQRNKGNFPGRFSGRQFSNSRSEMNVSTLELGDSALYLCATTAQGDTGELFFGEGSRLTVL.

This chain links TRBV30 with TRBJ2-2; TRBD2 agrees at 10 bases. Germline V gene lookup returns CDR1 GTSNPN and CDR2 SVGIG (reference sequence). The CDR3 spans 18 residues. J lost 5 bases, V lost 2 bases, and 14 bases had no gene match. The CDR3 here is CAWSPNERLAGLTGELFF. The CDR3, as DNA: TGTGCCTGGAGTCCTAATGAGAGACTAGCGGGTTTAACCGGGGAGCTGTTTTTT.

This clone occurred a few times. The chain links TRBV4-3 to TRBJ1-2; maybe TRBD1 (5 bases). CDR3 size: 16 residues. CDR1 is LGHNA and CDR2 is YSLEER in the germline V gene. Deletions cut 0 bases from V and 1 base from J, with 12 bases between. CDR3 sequence: CASSQDIQVLNYGYTF. The CDR3 DNA is TGCGCCAGCAGCCAAGATATACAGGTCCTTAACTATGGCTACACCTTC.

J is TRBJ2-7 and V is TRBV25-1, with 11 nucleotides matching TRBD1. Germline V gene sequence: CDR1 MGHDK, CDR2 SYGVNS. The CDR3 sequence is 15 residues long. Trimming removed 6 bases from V and 5 bases from J; junction bases left unmatched: 9. This chain's CDR3 is CASREDRGRLDEQYF. CDR3 coding DNA: TGTGCCAGCAGGGAGGACAGGGGGCGTCTGGACGAGCAGTACTTC.

The CDR3 coding sequence is TGCGCCAGCAGCTTGGAGGACAGGGATAATTCACCCCTCCACTTT. Its protein product is CASSLEDRDNSPLHF. This chain uses TRBV5-1 with TRBJ1-6, with 8 bases lining up with TRBD1. The CDR3 is 15 residues long. The V segment lost 0 bases and the J segment 5 bases; nucleotides outside the gene matches: 1. Germline CDR1 is SGHRS and CDR2 is YFSETQ.

The rearrangement joins TRBV27 to TRBJ2-7, with D unresolved. The V end was cut by 6 bases, the J end by 3 bases, with 12 bases between. CDR1 and CDR2 (germline): MNHEY, SMNVEV (reference sequence). This CDR3 is built from 13 residues. The CDR3 protein is CASSPGRYYEQYF. DNA of the CDR3: TGTGCCAGCAGCCCCGGCAGGTACTACGAGCAGTACTTC.

This clone was picked up one time. The V and J genes are TRBV10-3 and TRBJ2-7; D may be TRBD2 (6 bases). In germline, CDR1 is ENHRY, CDR2 SYGVKD. The CDR3 has 17 amino acids. Trimming pared 0 bases from V and 9 bases from J, leaving 24 bases between. The CDR3 nucleotides read TGTGCCATCAGTGAGTCCGGACTAAAACTTCTCCTACGAGTGCAGTACTTC. Amino acid sequence: CAISESGLKLLLRVQYF.

A few counts support this clone. This CDR3 reads CASSHLLRGPTNEKLFF. The CDR3 DNA reads as TGCGCCAGCAGCCATCTCCTCAGGGGGCCAACTAATGAAAAACTGTTTTTT. This chain uses TRBV4-1 with TRBJ1-4; 8 positions agree with TRBD1. V lost 3 bases to trimming and J lost 0 bases; unmatched junction nucleotides: 6. Germline V gives CDR1 MGHRA, CDR2 YSYEKL. This CDR3 contains 17 residues.

This chain links TRBV2 with TRBJ2-3; a weak D match, TRBD2 (7 bases). CDR1 is SNHLY and CDR2 is FYNNEI in the germline V gene. The CDR3 is 14 amino acids. V lost 11 bases and J lost 0, with 15 bases in between. The DNA for the CDR3 is TGTGCCGGACTGGGAGGGGGAAGCACAGATACGCAGTATTTT. Amino acids: CAGLGGGSTDTQYF.

The rearrangement uses TRBV5-1 and TRBJ1-4; D is uncertain. The CDR3 totals 14 residues. Germline V gene data show CDR1 as SGHRS and CDR2 as YFSETQ. V shed 2 bases and J shed 6 bases, with 11 bases lying between them. The CDR3 nucleotides read TGCGCCAGCAGCTTTGAGGCGGCGGATGAAAAACTGTTTTTT. Protein sequence: CASSFEAADEKLFF.

The chain combines TRBV12-3 or TRBV12-4 with TRBJ1-2, with TRBD1 matching over 7 bases. Germline trimming cut 6 bases from V and 5 bases from J; bases unmatched to any gene: 6. The CDR3 consists of 13 residues. The CDR3 here is CASRGTDSYGYTF. In nucleotides, the CDR3 is TGTGCCAGCAGAGGGACAGACTCATATGGCTACACCTTC.

V usage is TRBV9 and J usage is TRBJ2-6; D not resolved. From germline, CDR1 is SGDLS and CDR2 YYNGEE. CDR3 length: 15 amino acids. V lost 5 bases and J lost 0, with 9 bases in between. CDR3 nucleotides: TGTGCCAGCAGTTTCACCTACTCTGGGGCCAACGTCCTGACTTTC. This encodes CASSFTYSGANVLTF.

The chain couples TRBV5-4 to TRBJ1-2; the match to TRBD1 covers 7 bases. Germline V gives CDR1 SGHNT, CDR2 YYREEE (reference sequence). This CDR3 comprises 16 residues. The V segment lost 4 bases and the J segment 4 bases; nucleotides outside the gene matches: 13. CDR3 nucleotide sequence: TGTGCCAGCAGCCCAGGAGACAGGGAACGGGGCTATGGCTACACCTTC. The encoded protein is CASSPGDRERGYGYTF. Combining the CDR3 with reference TRBV5-4 and TRBJ1-2 gives the whole variable domain ETGVTQSPTHLIKTRGQQVTLRCSSQSGHNTVSWYQQALGQGPQFIFQYYREEENGRGNFPPRFSGLQFPNYSSELNVNALELDDSALYLCASSPGDRERGYGYTFGSGTRLTVV.

The V and J genes are TRBV10-1 and TRBJ2-2; D remains ambiguous. This CDR3 has 14 amino acids. Trimming stripped 6 bases from V and 4 bases from J, with 12 bases between. The germline gives CDR1 WNHNN, CDR2 SYGVQD (reference sequence). In DNA, the CDR3 is TGCGCCAGCAGCGACTCTCCCCTCACCGGGGAGCTGTTTTTT. Its protein is CASSDSPLTGELFF.

Only one count was recorded for this clone. The chain links TRBV6-5 to TRBJ2-3; possibly TRBD2 for D (5 bases). Between the trimmed V and J ends, which lost 2 bases and 3 bases, there was a span of 9 bases. The CDR3 has 14 residues. Germline loops: CDR1 MNHEY, CDR2 SVGAGI. The CDR3 loop is CASSYDPGTDTQYF. The CDR3 nucleotides read TGTGCCAGCAGTTACGATCCGGGGACAGATACGCAGTATTTT.

The V call is TRBV4-1, the J call TRBJ2-7; D gene ambiguous. Per germline, CDR1 MGHRA and CDR2 YSYEKL. The germline V and J ends were trimmed by 0 bases and 7 bases, with 10 bases remaining between them. CDR3 size: 13 residues. CDR3: CASSQDPSKEQYF. In nucleotides, the CDR3 is TGCGCCAGCAGCCAAGATCCCTCTAAAGAGCAGTACTTC.

The chain has TRBV11-2 and TRBJ2-1; 10 bases align to TRBD2. Looked up from germline, CDR1 is SGHAT and CDR2 is FQNNGV. CDR3 length: 15 amino acids. Unmatched junction bases numbered 8, after V lost 3 bases and J lost 9 bases. The CDR3 protein is CASSFLAGDRGEQFF. CDR3 coding DNA: TGTGCCAGCAGCTTTCTAGCGGGAGACAGGGGTGAGCAGTTCTTC.